This record covers a single T cell receptor beta chain. The antigen remains undetermined. The data were obtained in a study of T cell responses to AZD1222 COVID-19 vaccine. Looking at the study overall: Analysis merged second doses at about 4 or about 12 weeks. General study findings and limits: Clonal diversity was possibly underestimated, and white British individuals and females predominated among donors. Of the AZD1222 recipients, only five to seven were seropositive at baseline. Nearly half of spike-specific TCRs reportedly go after variant regions that carry no mutations.

Assay used: immunoSEQ multiplex PCR; TCRdb lists only in-frame clones, some missing. The table lists some 86,000 clones, around 80% of them singletons. The CDR3 has 14 residues. Trimming cost V 7 bases and J 2 bases, with 12 bases left between them. The V gene's germline CDR1 is LNHDA and CDR2 SQIVND (reference sequence). This clonotype originated in an adult in good health. This specimen consisted of peripheral blood, obtained on day 0 of AZD1222 vaccination. The gene calls are TRBV19 and TRBJ1-5; a possible D gene is TRBD1 (6 bases). The CDR3 reads CASNGGRGNQPQHF. For the CDR3, the DNA is TGTGCCAGTAATGGGGGGCGCGGCAATCAGCCCCAGCATTTT.